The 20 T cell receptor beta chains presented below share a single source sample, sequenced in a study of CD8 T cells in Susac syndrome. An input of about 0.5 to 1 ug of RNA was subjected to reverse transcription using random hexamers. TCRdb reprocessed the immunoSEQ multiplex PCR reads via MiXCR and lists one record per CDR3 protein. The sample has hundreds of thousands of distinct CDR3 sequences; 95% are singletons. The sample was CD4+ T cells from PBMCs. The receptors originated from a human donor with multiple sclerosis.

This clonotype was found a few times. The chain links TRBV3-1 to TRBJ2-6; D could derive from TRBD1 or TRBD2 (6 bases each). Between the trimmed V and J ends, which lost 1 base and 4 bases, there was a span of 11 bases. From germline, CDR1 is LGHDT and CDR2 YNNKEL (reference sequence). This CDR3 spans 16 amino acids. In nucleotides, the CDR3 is TGTGCCAGCAGCCAAGCCCCGGGGGCCGGGGCCAACGTCCTGACTTTC. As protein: CASSQAPGAGANVLTF.

In DNA, the CDR3 is TGCAGTGCTAGCCTCGGGACAGTGGGCCAAGAGACCCAGTACTTC. It specifies CSASLGTVGQETQYF. The V gene is TRBV20-1, the J gene TRBJ2-5; 7 nucleotides align to TRBD1. The CDR3 spans 15 residues. Losses at the gene ends were 3 bases for V and 1 base for J; bases not matched to a gene: 8. The V gene's germline CDR1 is DFQATT and CDR2 SNEGSKA (reference sequence).

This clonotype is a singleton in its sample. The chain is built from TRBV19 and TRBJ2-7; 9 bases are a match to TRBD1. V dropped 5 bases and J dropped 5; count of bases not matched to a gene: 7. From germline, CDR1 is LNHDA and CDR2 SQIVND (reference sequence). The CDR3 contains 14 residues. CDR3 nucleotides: TGTGCCAGTAGTTCCCGGACAGGGGTGAACGAGCAGTACTTC. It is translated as CASSSRTGVNEQYF.

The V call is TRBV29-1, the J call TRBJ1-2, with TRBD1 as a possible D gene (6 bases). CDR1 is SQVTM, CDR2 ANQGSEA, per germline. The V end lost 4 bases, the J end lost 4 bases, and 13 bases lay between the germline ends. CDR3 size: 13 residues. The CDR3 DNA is TGCAGCGTTGTCCACACAGGGCTCTATGGCTACACCTTC. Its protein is CSVVHTGLYGYTF. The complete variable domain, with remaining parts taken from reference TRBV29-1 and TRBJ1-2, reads SAVISQKPSRDICQRGTSLTIQCQVDSQVTMMFWYRQQPGQSLTLIATANQGSEATYESGFVIDKFPISRPNLTFSTLTVSNMSPEDSSIYLCSVVHTGLYGYTFGSGTRLTVV.

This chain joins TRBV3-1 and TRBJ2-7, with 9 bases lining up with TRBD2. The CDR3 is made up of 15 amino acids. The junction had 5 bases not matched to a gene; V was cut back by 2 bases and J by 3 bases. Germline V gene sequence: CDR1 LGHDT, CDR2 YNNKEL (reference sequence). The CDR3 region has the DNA TGTGCCAGCAGCCAACTAGCGGGGCCCCACTACGAGCAGTACTTC. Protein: CASSQLAGPHYEQYF.

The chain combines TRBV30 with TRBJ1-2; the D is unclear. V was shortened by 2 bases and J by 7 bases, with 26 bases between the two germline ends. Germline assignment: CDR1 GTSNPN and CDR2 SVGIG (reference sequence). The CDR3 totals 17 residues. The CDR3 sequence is CAWSPPPGVMYTTGYTF. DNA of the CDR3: TGTGCCTGGAGTCCCCCTCCTGGTGTAATGTACACTACTGGCTACACCTTC.

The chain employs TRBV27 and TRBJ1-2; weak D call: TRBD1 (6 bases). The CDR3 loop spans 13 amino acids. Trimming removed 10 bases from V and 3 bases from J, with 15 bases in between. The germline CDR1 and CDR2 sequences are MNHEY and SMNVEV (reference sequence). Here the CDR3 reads CATKETGHYGYTF. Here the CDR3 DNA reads TGTGCCACCAAAGAAACAGGGCACTATGGCTACACCTTC.

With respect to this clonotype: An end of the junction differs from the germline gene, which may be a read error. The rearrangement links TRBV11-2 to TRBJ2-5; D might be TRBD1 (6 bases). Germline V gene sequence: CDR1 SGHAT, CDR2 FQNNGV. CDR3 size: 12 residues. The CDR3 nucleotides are TGTGCCAGCAGCTCCCACAGGGTATCGGTGGACTTC. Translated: CASSSHRVSVDF.

The CDR3 coding sequence is TGTGCCACCAGCAGAGATCGTACGGGGTTGCCTTTCTTT. Its protein is CATSRDRTGLPFF. The genes are TRBV15 and TRBJ1-1, with D unclear. Trimming cost V 0 bases and J 12 bases, with 14 bases left between them. The CDR3 runs to 13 residues. In germline, CDR1 is LNHNV, CDR2 YYDKDF (reference sequence). The complete variable domain, with remaining parts taken from reference TRBV15 and TRBJ1-1, reads DAMVIQNPRYQVTQFGKPVTLSCSQTLNHNVMYWYQQKSSQAPKLLFHYYDKDFNNEADTPDNFQSRRPNTSFCFLDIRSPGLGDTAMYLCATSRDRTGLPFFGQGTRLTVV.

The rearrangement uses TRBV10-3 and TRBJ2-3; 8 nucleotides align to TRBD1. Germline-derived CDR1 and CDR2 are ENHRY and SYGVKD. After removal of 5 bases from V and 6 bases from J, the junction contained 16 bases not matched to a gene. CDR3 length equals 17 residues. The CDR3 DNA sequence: TGTGCCATCAGTCCCACGGGCCCGGGACAGGTGTTCGATACGCAGTATTTT. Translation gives CAISPTGPGQVFDTQYF.

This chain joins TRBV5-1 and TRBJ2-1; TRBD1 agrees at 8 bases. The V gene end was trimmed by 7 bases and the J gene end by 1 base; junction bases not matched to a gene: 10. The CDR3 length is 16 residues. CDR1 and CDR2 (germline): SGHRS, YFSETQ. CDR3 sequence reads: CASRGGTGSSYNEQFF. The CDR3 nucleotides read TGCGCCAGCCGTGGGGGGACAGGCAGTTCCTACAATGAGCAGTTCTTC.

The CDR3 spells CASSQVVPGFDSYNEQFF. CDR3 nucleotides: TGCGCCAGCAGCCAAGTCGTACCAGGTTTCGACTCCTACAATGAGCAGTTCTTC. The chain couples TRBV4-1 to TRBJ2-1; D unclear. The CDR3 has 18 amino acids. From germline, CDR1 is MGHRA and CDR2 YSYEKL. The V end lost 1 base, the J end lost 0 bases, and 16 bases lay between the germline ends.

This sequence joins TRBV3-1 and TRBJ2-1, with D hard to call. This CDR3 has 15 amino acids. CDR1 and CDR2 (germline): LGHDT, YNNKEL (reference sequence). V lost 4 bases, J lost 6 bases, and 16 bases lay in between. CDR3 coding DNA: TGTGCCAGCAGCCTGCTAGTTGGCCTGGGCAATGAGCAGTTCTTC. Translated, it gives CASSLLVGLGNEQFF.

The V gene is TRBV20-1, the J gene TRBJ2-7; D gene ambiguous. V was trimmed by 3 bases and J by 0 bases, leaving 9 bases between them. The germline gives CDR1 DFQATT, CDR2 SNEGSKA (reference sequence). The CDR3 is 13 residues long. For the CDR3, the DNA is TGCAGTGCTAGCGGGTTCGACTCCTACGAGCAGTACTTC. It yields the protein CSASGFDSYEQYF.

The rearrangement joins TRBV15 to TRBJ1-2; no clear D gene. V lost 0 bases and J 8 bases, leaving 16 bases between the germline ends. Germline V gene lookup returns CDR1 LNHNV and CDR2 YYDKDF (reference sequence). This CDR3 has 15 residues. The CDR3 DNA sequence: TGTGCCACCAGCAGAGATGGTACAGTCGAAGGGGGCTACACCTTC. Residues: CATSRDGTVEGGYTF.

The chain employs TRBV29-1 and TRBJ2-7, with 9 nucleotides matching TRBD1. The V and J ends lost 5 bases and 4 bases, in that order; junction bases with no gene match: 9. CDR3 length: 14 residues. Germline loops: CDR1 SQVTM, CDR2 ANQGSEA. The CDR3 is CSVTGTGSGYEQYF. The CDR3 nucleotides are TGCAGCGTTACAGGGACAGGGTCAGGTTACGAGCAGTACTTC.

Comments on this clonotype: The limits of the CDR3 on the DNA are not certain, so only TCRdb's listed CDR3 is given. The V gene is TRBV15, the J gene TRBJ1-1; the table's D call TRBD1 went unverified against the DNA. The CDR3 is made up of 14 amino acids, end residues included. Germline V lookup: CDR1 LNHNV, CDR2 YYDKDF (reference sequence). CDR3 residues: CATSAFGQGAQSFF.

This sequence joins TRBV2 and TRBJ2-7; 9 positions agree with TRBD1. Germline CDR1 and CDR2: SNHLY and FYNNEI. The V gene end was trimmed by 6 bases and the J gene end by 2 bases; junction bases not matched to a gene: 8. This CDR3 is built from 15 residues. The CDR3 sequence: CASRKQGAATYEQYV. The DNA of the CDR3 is TGTGCCAGCAGGAAACAGGGGGCGGCTACCTACGAGCAGTACGTC.

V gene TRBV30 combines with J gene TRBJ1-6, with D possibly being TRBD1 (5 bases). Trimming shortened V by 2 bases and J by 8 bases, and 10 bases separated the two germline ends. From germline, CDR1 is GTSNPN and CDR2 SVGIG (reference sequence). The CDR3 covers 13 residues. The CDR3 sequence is CAWSSGQDSPLHF. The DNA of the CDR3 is TGTGCCTGGAGTTCAGGACAAGATTCACCCCTCCACTTT.

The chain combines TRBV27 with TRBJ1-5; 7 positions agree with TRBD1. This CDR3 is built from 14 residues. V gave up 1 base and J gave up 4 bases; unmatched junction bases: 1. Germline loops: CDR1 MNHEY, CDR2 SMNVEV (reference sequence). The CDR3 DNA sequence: TGTGCCAGCAGTTTATACAGGGGAAATCAGCCCCAGCATTTT. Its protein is CASSLYRGNQPQHF.